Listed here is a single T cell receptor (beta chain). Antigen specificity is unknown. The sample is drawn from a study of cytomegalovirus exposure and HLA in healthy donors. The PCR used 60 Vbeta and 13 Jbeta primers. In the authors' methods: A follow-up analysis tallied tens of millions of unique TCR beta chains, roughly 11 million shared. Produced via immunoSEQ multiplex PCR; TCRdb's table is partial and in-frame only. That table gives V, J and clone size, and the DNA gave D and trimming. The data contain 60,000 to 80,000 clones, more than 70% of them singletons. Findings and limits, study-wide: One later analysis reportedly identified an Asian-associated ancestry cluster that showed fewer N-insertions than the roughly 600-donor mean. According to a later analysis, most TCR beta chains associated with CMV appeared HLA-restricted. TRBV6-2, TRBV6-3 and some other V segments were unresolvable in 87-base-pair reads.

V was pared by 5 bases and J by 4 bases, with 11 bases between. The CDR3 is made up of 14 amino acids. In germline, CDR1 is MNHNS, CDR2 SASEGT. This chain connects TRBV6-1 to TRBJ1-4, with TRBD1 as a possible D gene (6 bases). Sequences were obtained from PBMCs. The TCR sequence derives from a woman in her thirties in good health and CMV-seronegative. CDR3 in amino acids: CASSSDRLNEKLFF. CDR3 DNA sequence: TGTGCCAGCAGTTCAGACAGGCTTAATGAAAAACTGTTTTTT.